What follows are 31 T cell receptor beta chains derived from one specimen sequenced in a study of regulatory T cells in long-lasting Graves disease (dated by TCRdb to the early 2020s). The protocol used for the library was multiplex PCR. The sequencer was an Illumina HiSeq 4000. To build TCR beta libraries, CDR3 regions were amplified by Arm-PCR using iRepertoire HTBI primers. TCRdb trimmed public reads at Q25 via fastp, called clones via MiXCR and kept in-frame beta chains. Each CDR3 protein gets just one entry, which takes the most common genes and DNA from the rows behind it. Within this sample are 500,000 or so distinct CDR3 sequences, with around 15% of them counted one time only. The ten largest make up 10% to 15% of the sample. Taken with the paper, the label for time point translates to: newly diagnosed GD, antithyroid drugs for less than 3 months. For both TCR sequencing and RNA sequencing, RNA was extracted from PBMCs using TRIzol.

These data were also filed under a second study, of T cells in Graves' hyperthyroidism and ophthalmopathy.

This specimen was peripheral blood mononuclear cells (PBMCs), taken at new diagnosis, from a patient treated with antithyroid drugs. The source of these receptors is a man between 40 and 49 years old with Graves disease. Donor details come from another sample of the same person, matched by shared clones.

This clonotype was found a few times. The gene calls are TRBV3-1 and TRBJ2-7; the D is unclear. V dropped 5 bases and J dropped 0 bases, with 11 bases sitting between them. The CDR3 has 14 amino acids. The germline V gene encodes CDR1 LGHDT and CDR2 YNNKEL (reference sequence). Here the CDR3 DNA reads TGTGCCAGCAGCACCTCGCTCGGCTCCTACGAGCAGTACTTC. Protein product: CASSTSLGSYEQYF.

The table lists this clonotype with many counts. This chain joins TRBV7-9 and TRBJ2-7; D gene unclear. The CDR3 is 15 amino acids. V was pared by 1 base and J by 4 bases, with 14 bases between. Per germline, CDR1 SEHNR and CDR2 FQNEAQ (reference sequence). The CDR3 coding sequence is TGTGCCAGCAGCTTAGAAGGTGGCTTGTATTACGAGCAGTACTTC. The encoded protein is CASSLEGGLYYEQYF.

V is TRBV28 and J is TRBJ1-3; 7 bases map to TRBD1. V shed 6 bases and J 2 bases; nucleotides not matched to a gene: 13. This CDR3 is built from 17 residues. CDR1 is MDHEN and CDR2 is SYDVKM in the germline V gene. CDR3: CASSKSGGLRAGNTIYF. The CDR3 DNA follows: TGTGCCAGCAGCAAATCAGGGGGGTTGCGGGCTGGAAACACCATATATTTT.

Many counts were recorded for this clonotype. The V gene is TRBV2, the J gene TRBJ1-2; a possible D gene is TRBD1 (6 bases). Between the trimmed V and J ends, which lost 6 bases and 0 bases, there was a span of 17 bases. Germline V gives CDR1 SNHLY, CDR2 FYNNEI. The CDR3 covers 16 residues. This CDR3 reads CASRPFRDTANYGYTF. The CDR3 DNA sequence: TGTGCCAGCAGACCCTTCCGGGACACAGCTAACTATGGCTACACCTTC.

As concerns this clonotype: The germline gene is not matched at one end of the junction; a read error may be the cause. The chain uses TRBV29-1 and TRBJ2-5, with D unresolved. CDR3 length: 11 amino acids. Germline V gene lookup returns CDR1 SQVTM and CDR2 ANQGSEA. The CDR3 loop is CSVRPQETRYF. Here the CDR3 DNA reads TGCAGCGTTCGACCCCAAGAGACCCGGTACTTC.

This clonotype was picked up a small number of times. A much larger clone differs by one base, so this may be a read error. This chain links TRBV6-1 with TRBJ1-1, with no clear D. The CDR3 has 13 amino acids. V lost 5 bases to trimming and J lost 1 base, with 8 bases between them. The germline V gene encodes CDR1 MNHNS and CDR2 SASEGT. As DNA, the CDR3 is TGTGCCAGCAGTAGGGCCCCGAACACTGAAGCTTTCTTT. Translating it yields CASSRAPNTEAFF.

This clonotype was seen only a few times. The V and J genes are TRBV20-1 and TRBJ2-1; the match to TRBD2 covers 11 bases. J was trimmed by 9 bases and V by 0 bases; bases with no gene match: 7. The CDR3 totals 15 residues. Germline V gives CDR1 DFQATT, CDR2 SNEGSKA (reference sequence). CDR3 nucleotides: TGCAGTGCTAGAGATGTGACTAGCGGGACGAGTGAGCAGTTCTTC. As protein: CSARDVTSGTSEQFF.

The chain couples TRBV30 to TRBJ1-2; D gene unclear. The CDR3 consists of 12 residues. V dropped 3 bases and J dropped 4 bases, with 9 bases sitting between them. Germline V gene data show CDR1 as GTSNPN and CDR2 as SVGIG (reference sequence). CDR3: CAWRGGSYGYTF. The CDR3 DNA sequence: TGTGCCTGGAGGGGTGGAAGCTATGGCTACACCTTC.

This clonotype occurred a few times. The J gene is TRBJ1-6, the V gene TRBV5-1; TRBD1 agrees at 9 bases. V lost 4 bases to trimming and J lost 12 bases; unmatched junction nucleotides: 5. Germline V gene sequence: CDR1 SGHRS, CDR2 YFSETQ. The CDR3 contains 13 residues. The CDR3 region has the DNA TGCGCCAGCAGCGATGGGACAGGGATACCCCTCCACTTT. This gives the protein CASSDGTGIPLHF.

This clonotype was recorded a few times. V is TRBV6-2 or TRBV6-3 and J is TRBJ2-2, with a tentative D call TRBD1 (5 bases). CDR3 length equals 14 residues. Deletions cut 4 bases from V and 5 bases from J, with 11 bases between. Per germline, CDR1 MNHEY and CDR2 SVGEGT. The CDR3 here is CASSLTVQTGELFF. CDR3 coding DNA: TGTGCCAGCAGTTTGACAGTCCAGACCGGGGAGCTGTTTTTT.

Notes on this clonotype: This may be a read error, as it is one base from a much larger clone. V gene TRBV13 combines with J gene TRBJ2-5; D is possibly TRBD2 (6 bases). V was cut by 2 bases and J by 4 bases, with 14 bases left in between. CDR3 size: 15 residues. The germline V gene has CDR1 PRHDT and CDR2 FYEKMQ (reference sequence). The CDR3, as DNA: TGTGCCAGCAGCTTAAGCCCGGGGGTCGGAGAGACCCAGTACTTC. Its protein is CASSLSPGVGETQYF. Using reference TRBV13 and TRBJ2-5 for the parts outside the CDR3, the full variable domain is AAGVIQSPRHLIKEKRETATLKCYPIPRHDTVYWYQQGPGQDPQFLISFYEKMQSDKGSIPDRFSAQQFSDYHSELNMSSLELGDSALYFCASSLSPGVGETQYFGPGTRLLVL.

This clonotype turned up a few times. Sequence at one end of the junction differs from germline and may be a read error. CDR3: CATGRGDRFGSSYEQYF. The DNA for the CDR3 is TGCGCCACCGGTAGAGGGGACAGATTTGGGAGCTCCTACGAGCAGTACTTC. This chain uses TRBV5-4 with TRBJ2-7, with 7 bases that match TRBD1. Germline V gene sequence: CDR1 SGHNT, CDR2 YYREEE (reference sequence). The CDR3 consists of 17 residues.

This clonotype was detected many times. The chain carries TRBV29-1 and TRBJ2-7; D is perhaps TRBD1 (6 bases). Germline V lookup: CDR1 SQVTM, CDR2 ANQGSEA. The V gene lost 7 bases and the J gene lost 4 bases, with 17 bases spanning the gap. This CDR3 is 13 amino acids long. CDR3 DNA sequence: TGCAGCGCGACCGGGACAACAGAATACGAGCAGTACTTC. Its translation is CSATGTTEYEQYF.

Notes on this clonotype: It may be a read error: a sequence one base away is much more abundant. The rearrangement joins TRBV28 to TRBJ1-1, with D unresolved. Per germline, CDR1 MDHEN and CDR2 SYDVKM. The length of the CDR3 is 12 residues. The CDR3 DNA follows: TGTGGCAGCAGAGTTTTGGGGACTGAAGCTTTCTTT. Protein: CGSRVLGTEAFF.

As for this clonotype: A much larger clone lies one base from this, so it may be a read error. The chain combines TRBV10-3 with TRBJ1-2; TRBD1 aligns across 10 bases. Germline assignment: CDR1 ENHRY and CDR2 SYGVKD. V trimming: 5 bases; J trimming: 2 bases; junction bases outside the gene matches: 5. This CDR3 contains 15 residues. CDR3 nucleotide sequence: TGTGCCATCAGTCCCCCGGGACAGGGGAACTATGGCTACACCTTC. Protein: CAISPPGQGNYGYTF.

In its sample, this clonotype was seen a few times. This sequence joins TRBV29-1 and TRBJ1-5; D call uncertain. CDR1 SQVTM and CDR2 ANQGSEA come from the germline V gene. The CDR3 runs 12 residues. CDR3 nucleotide sequence: TGCGGCGCCCAGGTGGGAGGGCAGCCCCAGCATTTT. Its protein product is CGAQVGGQPQHF.

This clonotype was seen only a few times. The V and J genes are TRBV5-1 and TRBJ2-3, with D perhaps assigned TRBD1 or TRBD2 (6 bases each). This CDR3 contains 15 residues. Trimming pared 4 bases from V and 3 bases from J, leaving 15 bases between. Germline assignment: CDR1 SGHRS and CDR2 YFSETQ. The CDR3 coding sequence is TGCGCCAGCAGCATTAGCGGAGGGGGGACAGATACGCAGTATTTT. Amino acid sequence: CASSISGGGTDTQYF.

This clonotype was counted at least ten times. The V and J genes are TRBV12-3 or TRBV12-4 and TRBJ1-4; D is perhaps TRBD1 (5 bases). This CDR3 comprises 13 residues. Trimming stripped 1 base from V and 10 bases from J, with 10 bases between. The CDR3 here is CASSLGQLGKLFF. CDR3 sequence (DNA): TGTGCCAGCAGTTTAGGACAGCTCGGAAAACTGTTTTTT.

This clonotype was detected only a few times. The chain combines TRBV6-2 or TRBV6-3 with TRBJ1-1; the D gene is possibly TRBD1 (6 bases). The CDR3 consists of 13 residues. Germline V lookup: CDR1 MNHEY, CDR2 SVGEGT. Deletions cut 5 bases from V and 4 bases from J, with 11 bases between. The CDR3 spells CASSMGGGTEAFF. As DNA, the CDR3 is TGTGCCAGCAGTATGGGGGGCGGCACTGAAGCTTTCTTT.

As concerns this clonotype: At one end, the junction sequence differs from germline, possibly due to a read error. CDR3 loop: CASSWGTGGVNEQFF. In DNA form, the CDR3 reads TGTGCCAGTAGTTGGGGGACAGGGGGGGTCAATGAGCAGTTCTTC. This rearrangement joins TRBV28 to TRBJ2-1; 11 bases are a match to TRBD1. Germline V gene data show CDR1 as MDHEN and CDR2 as SYDVKM. CDR3 size: 15 residues. The variable domain in full, with the rest retrieved from reference TRBV28 and TRBJ2-1, is DVKVTQSSRYLVKRTGEKVFLECVQDMDHENMFWYRQDPGLGLRLIYFSYDVKMKEKGDIPEGYSVSREKKERFSLILESASTNQTSMYLCASSWGTGGVNEQFFGPGTRLTVL.

The table lists this clonotype with many counts. The CDR3 coding sequence is TGTGCCAGCAGTGAAGAGATGCAAGAGACCCAGTACTTC. Amino acids: CASSEEMQETQYF. The chain uses TRBV2 and TRBJ2-5, with unresolved D. V gave up 1 base and J gave up 2 bases, with 5 bases separating them. Germline V CDR1 and CDR2: SNHLY, FYNNEI. The length of the CDR3 is 13 residues.

This clonotype showed up many times. The chain recombines TRBV28 with TRBJ2-3; 13 bases agree with TRBD2. The CDR3 is 18 amino acids. Trimming at V came to 1 base and at J to 6 bases, leaving 10 bases not matched to a gene. CDR1 and CDR2 (germline): MDHEN, SYDVKM. Written as DNA, the CDR3 is TGTGCCAGCAGTTTATTCCCGGGACTAGCGGGAAAGGGGGATACGCAGTATTTT. Its protein product is CASSLFPGLAGKGDTQYF.

The genes are TRBV6-1 and TRBJ2-7; 11 nucleotides line up with TRBD1. This CDR3 spans 16 amino acids. Per germline, CDR1 MNHNS and CDR2 SASEGT. The V segment lost 6 bases and the J segment 3 bases; nucleotides outside the gene matches: 10. The CDR3 nucleotides read TGTGCCAGCAGCCGGACAGGGGGCTCGTTAGGCTACGAGCAGTACTTC. Protein: CASSRTGGSLGYEQYF.

There are many counts of this clonotype. The chain couples TRBV2 to TRBJ2-5, with TRBD2 matching over 12 bases. V lost 6 bases and J lost 3; bases outside the gene matches: 11. This CDR3 comprises 17 residues. Germline V gives CDR1 SNHLY, CDR2 FYNNEI. CDR3 bases: TGTGCCAGCAGCTACGACGCGACTAGCGGGAGTAAAGAGACCCAGTACTTC. It translates to CASSYDATSGSKETQYF.

This clonotype turned up a few times. This chain uses TRBV25-1 with TRBJ1-2, with unresolved D. The CDR3 spans 14 residues. V was cut by 2 bases and J by 7 bases, with 14 bases left in between. Germline CDR1 is MGHDK and CDR2 is SYGVNS. The CDR3 nucleotides read TGTGCCAGCAGTGAACCTGGGGAGGCCGGTGGCTACACCTTC. Translated: CASSEPGEAGGYTF.

There are a few counts of this clonotype. The chain combines TRBV7-2 with TRBJ1-2; 9 bases map to TRBD1. The CDR3 runs 15 residues. The germline CDR1 and CDR2 sequences are SGHTA and FQGNSA. The junction had 9 bases not matched to a gene; V was cut back by 4 bases and J by 6 bases. The CDR3 DNA sequence: TGTGCCAGCAGCTCGATTACAGGGGGCTATAATGGCTACACCTTC. Translating it yields CASSSITGGYNGYTF.

This clonotype was seen only a few times. V gene TRBV15 combines with J gene TRBJ2-5, with unresolved D. The germline V gene encodes CDR1 LNHNV and CDR2 YYDKDF (reference sequence). The ends were cut back, 0 bases at V and 5 bases at J, with 19 bases in the middle. The CDR3 totals 17 residues. The CDR3 reads CATSRDPFRNGGETQYF. The CDR3 DNA follows: TGTGCCACCAGCAGAGATCCGTTCCGAAATGGCGGCGAGACCCAGTACTTC.

This clonotype was picked up many times. This rearrangement joins TRBV28 to TRBJ2-1; TRBD2 matches 7 bases. The germline V gene has CDR1 MDHEN and CDR2 SYDVKM. The CDR3 runs 15 residues. V dropped 6 bases and J dropped 1; count of bases not matched to a gene: 6. The CDR3, as DNA: TGTGCCAGCAGGCAACTAGCGCCTTCCTACAATGAGCAGTTCTTC. This translates into CASRQLAPSYNEQFF.

This sequence joins TRBV9 and TRBJ1-5; D is unresolved. Looked up from germline, CDR1 is SGDLS and CDR2 is YYNGEE. Deletions cut 0 bases from V and 1 base from J, with 8 bases between. The CDR3 covers 15 residues. CDR3 in amino acids: CASSVARGSNQPQHF. The DNA of the CDR3 is TGTGCCAGCAGCGTAGCTCGGGGAAGCAATCAGCCCCAGCATTTT.

To note about this clonotype: A much larger clonotype is one base distant, so this may be a read error. V and J are TRBV7-9 and TRBJ1-1, with a possible D match to TRBD1 (6 bases). Germline V CDR1 and CDR2: SEHNR, FQNEAQ (reference sequence). V gave up 8 bases and J gave up 5 bases, with 24 bases separating them. CDR3 length: 16 residues. The CDR3 sequence: CASGARGRLGATEAFF. The CDR3 coding sequence is TGTGCCAGCGGCGCCAGGGGTCGCCTGGGGGCTACTGAAGCTTTCTTT.

This clonotype showed up many times. J is TRBJ2-1 and V is TRBV20-1; 8 bases fit TRBD2. Germline V CDR1 and CDR2: DFQATT, SNEGSKA (reference sequence). This CDR3 has 11 residues. Trimming removed 2 bases from V and 12 bases from J; junction bases left unmatched: 3. The CDR3 is CSARIRGGQFF. The CDR3 DNA reads TGCAGTGCTAGAATACGGGGGGGGCAGTTCTTC.